One and the same sample provided the 12 T cell receptor beta chains below, sequenced in a study of early T cells in non-severe SARS-CoV-2 infection. TCRdb reprocessed the 5' RACE reads via MiXCR and lists one record per CDR3 protein. Among 50,000 or so distinct CDR3 sequences listed, roughly 5.5% were seen once. Sample: whole blood. The receptors come from an adult who was a healthcare worker with PCR-confirmed SARS-CoV-2 infection or an uninfected control (not recorded which).

The gene calls are TRBV2 and TRBJ2-2; no reliable D call. CDR3 size: 16 residues. Trimming left V 6 bases short and J 3 bases short, with 17 bases between. Germline CDR1 and CDR2: SNHLY and FYNNEI. Written as DNA, the CDR3 is TGTGCCAGCAGCAAAGGGTTGCCGGAAGACACCGGGGAGCTGTTTTTT. Encoded protein: CASSKGLPEDTGELFF.

In the case of this clonotype: This may come from a read error, since a much larger clone is one base off. The chain uses TRBV27 and TRBJ2-3; D perhaps matches TRBD2 (6 bases). V lost 10 bases and J 7 bases, leaving 18 bases between the germline ends. The germline CDR1 and CDR2 sequences are MNHEY and SMNVEV (reference sequence). This CDR3 region has 13 residues. This CDR3 reads CATRAGGANTQYF. Here the CDR3 DNA reads TGTGCCACCAGGGCCGGAGGGGCGAATACGCAGTATTTT.

This clonotype was seen many times. The chain combines TRBV7-2 with TRBJ2-5; 9 bases are shared with TRBD2. The CDR3 loop spans 15 amino acids. J lost 7 bases, V lost 1 base, and 7 bases had no gene match. Germline V gene lookup returns CDR1 SGHTA and CDR2 FQGNSA. The CDR3 spells CASSLGLAGPGTQYF. CDR3 DNA sequence: TGTGCCAGCAGCTTAGGTCTAGCGGGACCCGGGACCCAGTACTTC.

This clonotype has only a few counts. The chain combines TRBV6-2 or TRBV6-3 with TRBJ2-7; possibly TRBD2 for D (6 bases). The CDR3 sequence is 13 residues long. CDR1 and CDR2 from the germline V gene are MNHEY and SVGEGT. CDR3 protein: CAGRRAGTYEQYF. As DNA, the CDR3 is TGTGCTGGACGGCGTGCGGGGACCTACGAGCAGTACTTC.

This clonotype occurred many times. This chain joins TRBV4-1 and TRBJ2-7; 8 bases fit TRBD1. The CDR3 spans 16 residues. The V gene's germline CDR1 is MGHRA and CDR2 YSYEKL. Trimming took 4 bases from V and 2 from J; bases not matched to a gene: 10. The CDR3 nucleotides read TGCGCCAGCAGCCCCACCGGGACAGGCGGGACCTACGAGCAGTACTTC. Its translation: CASSPTGTGGTYEQYF.

This clonotype was counted at least ten times. V is TRBV29-1 and J is TRBJ1-3; D gene unclear. Germline values: CDR1 SQVTM, CDR2 ANQGSEA. Trimming shortened V by 1 base and J by 2 bases, and 3 bases separated the two germline ends. The CDR3 is 12 amino acids. The CDR3 nucleotides are TGCAGCGTTGAAGGGGCTGGAAACACCATATATTTT. This translates into CSVEGAGNTIYF.

V gene TRBV2 combines with J gene TRBJ2-7; 13 positions match TRBD2. There are 23 residues in the CDR3. Trimming at V came to 5 bases and at J to 2 bases, leaving 27 bases not matched to a gene. Germline assignment: CDR1 SNHLY and CDR2 FYNNEI. The CDR3 protein is CASSTPQSSLTSGRALATYEQYF. The CDR3 bases are TGTGCCAGCAGTACACCCCAGAGCAGCCTTACTAGCGGGAGGGCCTTGGCGACCTACGAGCAGTACTTC. The whole variable domain, filled in from reference TRBV2 and TRBJ2-7, reads EPEVTQTPSHQVTQMGQEVILRCVPISNHLYFYWYRQILGQKVEFLVSFYNNEISEKSEIFDDQFSVERPDGSNFTLKIRSTKLEDSAMYFCASSTPQSSLTSGRALATYEQYFGPGTRLTVT.

The genes are TRBV4-1 and TRBJ1-6, with 12 bases identical to TRBD1. Losses at the gene ends were 3 bases for V and 5 bases for J; bases not matched to a gene: 5. Germline V gene sequence: CDR1 MGHRA, CDR2 YSYEKL. The CDR3 spans 17 residues. CDR3 sequence: CASSHPGQGAHNSPLHF. CDR3 nucleotide sequence: TGCGCCAGCAGCCACCCGGGACAGGGGGCCCATAATTCACCCCTCCACTTT.

The sample holds many counts of this clonotype. The chain joins TRBV4-3 to TRBJ2-7; maybe TRBD2 (6 bases). The CDR3 length is 15 residues. The ends were cut back, 0 bases at V and 5 bases at J, with 14 bases in the middle. CDR1 LGHNA and CDR2 YSLEER come from the germline V gene. The CDR3 sequence is CASSQDPGVNHEQYF. Here the CDR3 DNA reads TGCGCCAGCAGCCAAGATCCGGGGGTGAACCACGAGCAGTACTTC.

The sample holds many counts of this clonotype. V is TRBV20-1 and J is TRBJ2-5; D perhaps matches TRBD1 (6 bases). The CDR3 loop spans 11 amino acids. Germline CDR1 is DFQATT and CDR2 is SNEGSKA (reference sequence). The CDR3 protein is CSRGQMETQYF. The CDR3 DNA is TGCAGCAGGGGCCAGATGGAGACCCAGTACTTC.

This clonotype was recorded many times. The V gene is TRBV12-3 or TRBV12-4, the J gene TRBJ1-2; the D is unclear. V lost 1 base to trimming and J lost 7 bases, with 4 bases between them. CDR3 size: 11 residues. The CDR3 sequence: CASSLGGGYTF. The CDR3 bases are TGTGCCAGCAGTTTAGGGGGTGGCTACACCTTC.

This clonotype was counted a few times. The chain joins TRBV30 to TRBJ1-2; D gene uncertain. The CDR3 has 12 amino acids. Germline loops: CDR1 GTSNPN, CDR2 SVGIG (reference sequence). V lost 3 bases and J 5 bases, leaving 10 bases between the germline ends. CDR3 sequence: CAWSQTQYGYTF. CDR3 DNA: TGTGCCTGGAGCCAGACTCAGTATGGCTACACCTTC.